A selection of T cell receptor beta chains follows, all from one sample in a study of identical twins. From the 5' RACE reads, TCRdb called clonotypes with MiXCR, one entry per CDR3 protein. The profile shows 500,000 to 650,000 distinct CDR3 sequences, 7.1% of them singletons. The same sample was also used in a study of yellow fever vaccine responses in identical twins.

Sequencing was performed on PBMCs. The source of these receptors is a woman in her late teens or twenties in good health. Each CDR3 is given with its conserved first and last residue. A D gene is named only where the DNA matches it firmly. Expanded clones get a size class; other rows say once, few or many, or leave the size out.

J,D,V,size,CDR3,DNA
TRBJ1-5,TRBD1,TRBV7-4,many,CASSSSRDRKNQPQHF,TGTGCCAGCAGCTCGAGCCGGGACAGGAAAAATCAGCCCCAGCATTTT
TRBJ2-7,NA,TRBV5-6,few,CASSLGSDSYEQYF,TGTGCCAGCAGCTTGGGGAGTGACTCCTACGAGCAGTACTTC
TRBJ2-5,NA,TRBV28,NA,CASSSIDSGGTEKETQYF,TGTGCCAGCAGTTCCATAGATTCAGGCGGGACAGAAAAGGAGACCCAGTACTTC
TRBJ2-5,NA,TRBV7-7,NA,CASSLLGNWETQYF,TGTGCCAGCAGCTTACTCGGGAATTGGGAGACCCAGTACTTC
TRBJ1-3,NA,TRBV9,many,CASSVAGERVSGNTIYF,TGTGCCAGCAGCGTAGCGGGGGAACGGGTCTCTGGAAACACCATATATTTT
TRBJ2-2,NA,TRBV20-1,NA,CSARMPGQNTGELFF,TGCAGTGCTAGGATGCCGGGACAGAACACCGGGGAGCTGTTTTTT
TRBJ2-2,TRBD1,TRBV11-1,NA,CASSRPGQGMVGSGELFF,TGTGCCAGCAGCAGACCGGGACAGGGGATGGTAGGGTCCGGGGAGCTGTTTTTT
TRBJ2-1,TRBD2,TRBV9,NA,CASSPSGNTYNEQFF,TGTGCCAGCAGCCCCAGCGGGAACACCTACAATGAGCAGTTCTTC
TRBJ2-1,TRBD2,TRBV20-1,few,CSAVGSESGGAMSYNEQFF,TGCAGTGCGGTGGGTAGTGAAAGCGGGGGGGCCATGTCCTACAATGAGCAGTTCTTC
TRBJ2-3,TRBD2,TRBV7-2,NA,CASSPVRGFTDTQYF,TGTGCCAGCAGCCCAGTGCGGGGGTTCACAGATACGCAGTATTTT
TRBJ2-3,NA,TRBV29-1,few,CSVMRPAGGDTQYF,TGCAGCGTTATGAGGCCCGCGGGTGGGGATACGCAGTATTTT
TRBJ1-1,NA,TRBV9,many,CASSVGGYTEAFF,TGTGCCAGCAGTGTGGGAGGGTACACTGAAGCTTTCTTT
TRBJ1-1,NA,TRBV5-1,NA,CASSFQGDVVTEAFF,TGCGCCAGCAGCTTCCAGGGCGACGTTGTCACTGAAGCTTTCTTT
TRBJ2-2,TRBD2,TRBV27,few,CASSRGGRTGELFF,TGTGCCAGCTCGCGGGGGGGTAGGACCGGGGAGCTGTTTTTT
TRBJ1-4,NA,TRBV5-1,NA,CASSSGAFPTNEKLFF,TGCGCCAGCAGCTCCGGGGCCTTCCCAACTAATGAAAAACTGTTTTTT
TRBJ2-1,TRBD2,TRBV4-1,few,CASSHQLAGGWDEQFF,TGCGCCAGCAGCCACCAACTAGCGGGGGGGTGGGATGAGCAGTTCTTC
TRBJ1-1,NA,TRBV6-5,few,CASSGQGRGAFF,TGTGCCAGCAGTGGGCAGGGGCGGGGAGCTTTCTTT
TRBJ1-1,NA,TRBV5-1,NA,CASSNGPMNTEAFF,TGCGCCAGCAGCAATGGGCCCATGAACACTGAAGCTTTCTTT
TRBJ1-6,NA,TRBV6-1,few,CASSNTGDNSPLHF,TGTGCCAGCAGCAACACGGGCGATAATTCACCCCTCCACTTT
TRBJ1-1,NA,TRBV20-1,few,CSAQLVQGSRKAFF,TGCAGTGCACAACTGGTACAGGGCTCCCGAAAAGCTTTCTTT
TRBJ2-7,TRBD1,TRBV3-1,few,CASSHGRDRDYEQYF,TGTGCCAGCAGCCACGGCCGGGACAGGGACTACGAGCAGTACTTC
TRBJ1-6,NA,TRBV10-3,many,CAISDGLTLHF,TGTGCCATCAGTGATGGACTTACCCTCCACTTT
TRBJ1-1,TRBD1,TRBV4-2,NA,CASSQDRGQRGEAFF,TGTGCCAGCAGCCAAGATCGGGGACAGAGGGGTGAAGCTTTCTTT
TRBJ2-1,TRBD1,TRBV3-1,NA,CASSLVTGGIQIEQFF,TGTGCCAGCAGCCTAGTGACAGGGGGCATTCAGATTGAGCAGTTCTTC
TRBJ2-1,TRBD2,TRBV9,many,CASSAAGGSYNEQFF,TGTGCCAGCAGTGCAGCGGGAGGGTCCTACAATGAGCAGTTCTTC
TRBJ1-6,TRBD1,TRBV20-1,few,CSARAGGGPGSPLHF,TGCAGTGCTAGAGCAGGAGGGGGCCCCGGATCACCCCTCCACTTT
TRBJ1-4,NA,TRBV5-1,few,CASSLASGKNEKLFF,TGCGCCAGCAGCTTGGCAAGCGGGAAGAATGAAAAACTGTTTTTT
TRBJ2-4,NA,TRBV5-6,few,CASSLGESQAKNIQYF,TGTGCCAGCAGCCTAGGGGAGTCCCAAGCCAAAAACATTCAGTACTTC
TRBJ1-1,NA,TRBV20-1,NA,CSVGWGSTEAFF,TGCAGTGTTGGCTGGGGGAGCACTGAAGCTTTCTTT
TRBJ1-2,NA,TRBV6-1,many,CASSEEKRGGRNGYTF,TGTGCCAGCAGTGAAGAGAAGCGTGGGGGCCGGAATGGCTACACCTTC
TRBJ2-3,TRBD2,TRBV7-3,few,CASNLAGASTDTQYF,TGTGCCAGCAACTTAGCGGGCGCTAGCACAGATACGCAGTATTTT
TRBJ2-1,NA,TRBV5-5,NA,CASSGVAISYEQFF,TGTGCCAGCAGCGGGGTAGCGATCAGCTATGAGCAGTTCTTC
TRBJ1-1,NA,TRBV18,many,CASSPLTQRANTEAFF,TGTGCCAGCTCACCACTCACTCAAAGGGCGAACACTGAAGCTTTCTTT
TRBJ2-2,TRBD2,TRBV2,many,CASSVNSGGSTGELFF,TGTGCCAGCAGTGTTAATAGCGGGGGTAGTACCGGGGAGCTGTTTTTT
TRBJ1-1,NA,TRBV3-1,NA,CASSQEWGSEAFF,TGTGCCAGCAGCCAAGAGTGGGGATCTGAAGCTTTCTTT
TRBJ2-3,TRBD2,TRBV20-1,NA,CSARERGKGTDTQYF,TGCAGTGCTAGAGAGCGGGGGAAAGGAACAGATACGCAGTATTTT
TRBJ2-3,NA,TRBV25-1,many,CASSERRVGDTDTQYF,TGTGCCAGCAGTGAACGGAGGGTCGGAGACACAGATACGCAGTATTTT
TRBJ1-1,NA,TRBV2,few,CASSPDWNTEAFF,TGTGCCAGCAGTCCGGACTGGAACACTGAAGCTTTCTTT
TRBJ2-3,NA,TRBV10-3,few,CAISEVGGGTDTQYF,TGTGCCATCAGTGAGGTCGGGGGCGGCACAGATACGCAGTATTTT
TRBJ1-2,NA,TRBV12-3/TRBV12-4,many,CASSLKGRFYGYTF,TGTGCCAGCAGTCTGAAGGGACGGTTCTATGGCTACACCTTC
TRBJ2-7,NA,TRBV6-6,many,CASSSLAYEQYF,TGTGCCAGCAGTTCCCTAGCCTACGAGCAGTACTTC
TRBJ1-1,NA,TRBV7-8,NA,CASSRSGAPTEAFF,TGTGCCAGCAGCCGTTCGGGGGCGCCCACTGAAGCTTTCTTT
TRBJ2-5,NA,TRBV27,many,CASSLIAMSGTGERQETQYF,TGTGCCAGCAGTTTAATCGCTATGTCCGGGACTGGAGAGAGGCAAGAGACCCAGTACTTC
TRBJ2-1,NA,TRBV5-1,many,CASSPVNSYEQFF,TGCGCCAGCAGCCCGGTCAATTCCTATGAGCAGTTCTTC
TRBJ2-1,TRBD1,TRBV5-6,NA,CASSFRGTAYNEQFF,TGTGCCAGCAGCTTCCGTGGGACAGCCTACAATGAGCAGTTCTTC
TRBJ2-5,TRBD2,TRBV6-5,many,CASSYGASGRGETQYF,TGTGCCAGCAGTTATGGGGCTAGCGGGAGAGGGGAGACCCAGTACTTC
TRBJ2-1,TRBD2,TRBV11-2,few,CASSPHERGGYNEQFF,TGTGCCAGCAGCCCTCACGAGCGGGGGGGCTACAATGAGCAGTTCTTC
TRBJ2-6,NA,TRBV7-2,NA,CASSLHTGSGANVLTF,TGTGCCAGCAGCTTACACACAGGCTCTGGGGCCAACGTCCTGACTTTC
TRBJ2-1,NA,TRBV20-1,few,CSRGQRAYNEQFF,TGCAGTCGGGGGCAGCGAGCCTACAATGAGCAGTTCTTC
TRBJ2-6,NA,TRBV29-1,many,CSVGKGAPSGANVLTF,TGCAGCGTCGGGAAGGGTGCTCCTTCTGGGGCCAACGTCCTGACTTTC
TRBJ2-1,TRBD2,TRBV12-3/TRBV12-4,many,CASSVSGSGYNEQFF,TGTGCCAGCAGTGTTAGCGGGAGTGGCTACAATGAGCAGTTCTTC
TRBJ2-5,NA,TRBV20-1,NA,CSASDEQETQYF,TGCAGTGCTAGTGACGAACAAGAGACCCAGTACTTC
TRBJ2-1,TRBD2,TRBV7-6,NA,CASSLALAVVYNEQFF,TGTGCCAGCAGCTTAGCACTAGCGGTCGTCTACAATGAGCAGTTCTTC